The sequence of this T cell receptor (beta chain) was determined in a study of blood T cell repertoires in COVID-19. Generated by immunoSEQ multiplex PCR, the TCRdb table keeps only in-frame clones and is missing some. The sample has some 130,000 clones, around nine tenths seen once; the top ten hold 4.6%. This clone showed up just once. This TCR derives from a man aged 55 to 70 with COVID-19, enrolled during active disease. The source material was peripheral blood.

CDR3 protein: CARLRGVAVAFF. The CDR3 DNA is TGTGCCAGATTGAGAGGAGTGGCGGTAGCTTTCTTT. This rearrangement joins TRBV3-1 (or the pseudogene TRBV3-2) to TRBJ1-1; no clear D gene. The V and J ends lost 9 bases and 10 bases respectively, with 18 bases between them. Germline V gene sequence: CDR1 LGHDT, CDR2 YNNKEL (reference sequence). This CDR3 is 12 amino acids long.